The 20 T cell receptor beta chains below come from one sample, sequenced in a study of blood T cell repertoires in COVID-19. Using immunoSEQ multiplex PCR, the repertoire was profiled, and TCRdb retains in-frame clones only, with some absent. The sample shows about 200,000 clones, more than 80% of them seen only once. What was sequenced was peripheral blood. All receptors come from a woman aged 80 or over with acute or convalescent COVID-19.

Ten or more counts support this clone. The chain has TRBV29-1 and TRBJ2-7; D is possibly TRBD2 (6 bases). The V gene lost 0 bases and the J gene lost 9 bases, with 6 bases spanning the gap. Germline V gene lookup returns CDR1 SQVTM and CDR2 ANQGSEA. The CDR3 spans 10 residues. In DNA, the CDR3 is TGCAGCGTTGAAGAGGGGGGGCAGTACTTC. It is translated as CSVEEGGQYF.

This chain joins TRBV7-8 and TRBJ1-1; D is ambiguous. CDR3 length: 14 residues. Germline V gives CDR1 SGHVS, CDR2 FQNEAQ. Trimming took 5 bases from V and 5 from J, leaving 15 bases between them. Written as DNA, the CDR3 is TGTGCCAGCAGCCAATTCCCAGGCTCAACTGAAGCTTTCTTT. Translated, it gives CASSQFPGSTEAFF.

The chain is built from TRBV23-1 and TRBJ2-3; TRBD1 aligns across 8 bases. TRBV23-1 has ORF status, its function being uncertain. Trimming took 9 bases from V and 3 from J; bases not matched to a gene: 5. There are 13 residues in the CDR3. CDR3: CARTGETTDTQYF. CDR3 DNA: TGCGCCAGGACAGGGGAAACAACAGATACGCAGTATTTT.

V usage is TRBV10-3 and J usage is TRBJ1-2; 7 bases line up with TRBD1. The CDR3 is 14 amino acids. Germline loops: CDR1 ENHRY, CDR2 SYGVKD. The V gene end was trimmed by 3 bases and the J gene end by 8 bases; junction bases not matched to a gene: 9. CDR3 protein: CAISEGQGEPGYTF. CDR3 in DNA: TGTGCCATCAGTGAAGGGCAGGGGGAGCCGGGCTACACCTTC.

This clone came up once. V gene TRBV16 combines with J gene TRBJ1-1; possible D gene TRBD1, 6 bases. This CDR3 has 14 residues. The germline CDR1 and CDR2 sequences are KGHSY and FQNENV. Trimming pared 5 bases from V and 4 bases from J, leaving 14 bases between. The CDR3: CASSFGTRGTEAFF. The CDR3 nucleotides are TGTGCCAGCAGCTTCGGGACAAGGGGCACTGAAGCTTTCTTT.

V gene TRBV10-3 combines with J gene TRBJ2-7, with 7 bases that match TRBD2. V lost 6 bases to trimming and J lost 4 bases; unmatched junction nucleotides: 3. CDR1 is ENHRY, CDR2 SYGVKD, per germline. The CDR3 totals 12 residues. CDR3 sequence (DNA): TGTGCCATCAGCGGGGGGATTTACGAGCAGTACTTC. Translating gives CAISGGIYEQYF.

The chain is built from TRBV6-6 and TRBJ1-5; D might be TRBD1 (5 bases). The V end was cut by 5 bases, the J end by 5 bases, with 13 bases between. This CDR3 has 14 residues. CDR1 is MNHNY, CDR2 SVGAGI, per germline (reference sequence). The CDR3 nucleotides are TGTGCCAGCAGTCCAAGACGGGGGGATCAGCCCCAGCATTTT. It codes for CASSPRRGDQPQHF.

This sequence joins TRBV6-2 or TRBV6-3 and TRBJ2-2; a possible D gene is TRBD2 (5 bases). The CDR3 has 15 residues. In germline, CDR1 is MNHEY, CDR2 SVGEGT. Trimming took 4 bases from V and 2 from J, leaving 11 bases between them. In DNA form, the CDR3 reads TGTGCCAGCAGTTTGGGAGTCTTTAACACCGGGGAGCTGTTTTTT. It codes for CASSLGVFNTGELFF.

This chain connects TRBV6-5 to TRBJ1-1; TRBD1 matches 7 bases. The CDR3 covers 14 residues. Germline V gene sequence: CDR1 MNHEY, CDR2 SVGAGI. V was clipped by 5 bases and J by 4 bases; unmatched bases: 7. The CDR3 spells CASSQRGQVTEAFF. CDR3 sequence (DNA): TGTGCCAGCAGTCAAAGAGGACAGGTCACTGAAGCTTTCTTT.

The chain combines TRBV12-3 or TRBV12-4 with TRBJ2-3; maybe TRBD2 (6 bases). The CDR3 covers 12 residues. V was pared by 6 bases and J by 6 bases, with 10 bases between. CDR3 DNA: TGTGCCAGCAGCCCTAGCGCTGATACGCAGTATTTT. Amino acid sequence: CASSPSADTQYF.

The sample holds a few counts of this clone. The gene calls are TRBV19 and TRBJ1-2; 12 nucleotides line up with TRBD1. The trim removed 5 bases at V and 4 bases at J, leaving 8 bases unmatched. Germline CDR1 is LNHDA and CDR2 is SQIVND (reference sequence). This CDR3 spans 16 amino acids. This CDR3 reads CASSSPGTGGFYGYTF. In DNA form, the CDR3 reads TGTGCCAGTAGTTCCCCCGGGACAGGGGGCTTCTATGGCTACACCTTC. The full variable domain, rest sourced from reference TRBV19 and TRBJ1-2, is DGGITQSPKYLFRKEGQNVTLSCEQNLNHDAMYWYRQDPGQGLRLIYYSQIVNDFQKGDIAEGYSVSREKKESFPLTVTSAQKNPTAFYLCASSSPGTGGFYGYTFGSGTRLTVV.

The V call is TRBV6-1, the J call TRBJ1-6; D is ambiguous. V lost 3 bases and J 2 bases, leaving 11 bases between the germline ends. The CDR3 has 16 amino acids. Germline loops: CDR1 MNHNS, CDR2 SASEGT. Written as DNA, the CDR3 is TGTGCCAGCAGTGAGAGTCGCATTACCTATAATTCACCCCTCCACTTT. This sequence encodes CASSESRITYNSPLHF.

The chain joins TRBV27 to TRBJ2-7; a possible D gene is TRBD2 (5 bases). CDR1 and CDR2 (germline): MNHEY, SMNVEV (reference sequence). Trimming took off 9 bases at V and 5 bases at J, with 20 bases between the two ends. The CDR3 loop spans 14 amino acids. The DNA for the CDR3 is TGTGCCAGTCGGCTGCGGGCCCTCTTCAACGAGCAGTACTTC. It is translated as CASRLRALFNEQYF.

The chain combines TRBV5-1 with TRBJ2-3; TRBD2 might be the D (6 bases). V dropped 4 bases and J dropped 0 bases, with 15 bases sitting between them. CDR3 length: 16 amino acids. The germline gives CDR1 SGHRS, CDR2 YFSETQ. CDR3 amino acids: CASSPTGSGSTDTQYF. The CDR3 bases are TGCGCCAGCAGCCCGACCGGGAGCGGTAGCACAGATACGCAGTATTTT.

The rearrangement joins TRBV29-1 to TRBJ1-4, with 7 positions matching TRBD1. Germline CDR1 and CDR2: SQVTM and ANQGSEA. V dropped 3 bases and J dropped 2; count of bases not matched to a gene: 3. The length of the CDR3 is 14 residues. In DNA form, the CDR3 reads TGCAGCGTTGATCAGACAGGGACTAATGAAAAACTGTTTTTT. Translated: CSVDQTGTNEKLFF.

J is TRBJ2-7 and V is TRBV7-9; a weak D match, TRBD1 (6 bases). This CDR3 region has 15 residues. CDR1 and CDR2 (germline): SEHNR, FQNEAQ (reference sequence). V lost 1 base and J lost 1, with 11 bases in between. This chain's CDR3 is CASSLGPQGSYEQYF. The CDR3 nucleotides are TGTGCCAGCAGCTTAGGCCCACAGGGATCCTACGAGCAGTACTTC.

The rearrangement links TRBV6-5 to TRBJ2-1, with TRBD1 matching over 9 bases. In germline, CDR1 is MNHEY, CDR2 SVGAGI. The CDR3 spans 15 residues. Trimming removed 6 bases from V and 6 bases from J; junction bases left unmatched: 9. The CDR3 DNA is TGTGCCAGCAGAACCGGGACAGGGACAATCAATGAGCAGTTCTTC. Protein sequence: CASRTGTGTINEQFF.

Remarks on this clone: The germline gene is not matched at one end of the junction; a read error may be the cause. The chain has TRBV30 and TRBJ1-4; tentatively, D is TRBD1 (6 bases). The CDR3 loop spans 13 amino acids. CDR1 and CDR2 from the germline V gene are GTSNPN and SVGIG (reference sequence). Here the CDR3 DNA reads TGTGCCTGGAGTGTACAGGGCCCCGGGACCCAGGTTTTT. Translating it yields CAWSVQGPGTQVF.

The V and J genes are TRBV30 and TRBJ1-2; a possible D gene is TRBD1 (6 bases). CDR3 length: 15 amino acids. The germline V gene encodes CDR1 GTSNPN and CDR2 SVGIG (reference sequence). V shed 5 bases and J shed 7 bases, with 23 bases lying between them. In DNA, the CDR3 is TGTGCCTGGCGGGGGGGGGCGGCCTCTTTCCGTGGCTACACCTTC. It translates to CAWRGGAASFRGYTF.

The chain recombines TRBV6-6 with TRBJ2-1; a weak D match, TRBD1 (5 bases). The germline V gene has CDR1 MNHNY and CDR2 SVGAGI (reference sequence). V lost 7 bases and J lost 4, with 17 bases in between. The CDR3 is 15 residues long. The CDR3 DNA sequence: TGTGCCAGCACCGCAGGGTATAAAGGGTACAATGAGCAGTTCTTC. Protein sequence: CASTAGYKGYNEQFF.